These 7 T cell receptor beta chains were sequenced from one sample in a study of T cell responses to AZD1222 COVID-19 vaccine. Clones were sequenced by immunoSEQ multiplex PCR, and TCRdb holds only the in-frame ones, with some missing. The data show 200,000 or so clones, 92% seen once. Sequenced here: peripheral blood, sampled on day 0 of AZD1222 vaccination. These receptors came from an adult in good health.

The chain links TRBV7-9 to TRBJ2-7; D assignment may be TRBD1 or TRBD2 (5 bases each). The CDR3 contains 15 residues. Germline CDR1 reads SEHNR; CDR2 reads FQNEAQ (reference sequence). V was trimmed by 5 bases and J by 7 bases, leaving 21 bases between them. The chain's CDR3 is CASSPRGTYAEEQYF. The CDR3 DNA reads as TGTGCCAGCAGCCCAAGAGGGACCTACGCGGAGGAGCAGTACTTC.

The chain recombines TRBV12-3 or TRBV12-4 with TRBJ2-5, with D possibly matching TRBD1 (5 bases). V was pared by 6 bases and J by 0 bases, with 5 bases between. This CDR3 region has 12 residues. The chain's CDR3 is CASRDNQETQYF. The CDR3 DNA reads as TGTGCCAGCAGGGACAACCAAGAGACCCAGTACTTC.

The rearrangement uses TRBV6-5 and TRBJ2-5; tentatively, D is TRBD1 or TRBD2 (7 bases each). CDR3 length equals 15 residues. Germline V gene sequence: CDR1 MNHEY, CDR2 SVGAGI. Trimming took 7 bases from V and 4 from J, leaving 19 bases between them. CDR3 nucleotide sequence: TGTGCCAGCACAGGGGGAGGGGGGTTTGTAGAGACCCAGTACTTC. Its translation: CASTGGGGFVETQYF.

The chain joins TRBV18 to TRBJ1-1; the match to TRBD1 covers 8 bases. This CDR3 region has 16 residues. V shed 1 base, J shed 6 bases, and the junction held 10 bases outside the gene matches. CDR1 and CDR2 from the germline V gene are KGHSH and LQKENI. The chain's CDR3 is CASSPRVQGARSEAFF. CDR3 coding DNA: TGTGCCAGCTCACCACGCGTCCAGGGGGCTAGGTCTGAAGCTTTCTTT.

The V and J genes are TRBV27 and TRBJ1-2; 10 bases map to TRBD1. Trimming took 6 bases from V and 8 from J; bases not matched to a gene: 15. CDR3 size: 16 residues. Germline loops: CDR1 MNHEY, CDR2 SMNVEV (reference sequence). The CDR3 loop reads CASSSWTGGHRRGYTF. The DNA for the CDR3 is TGTGCCAGCAGCTCATGGACAGGGGGTCACAGGAGGGGCTACACCTTC.

The J gene is TRBJ1-1, the V gene TRBV10-2; a possible D gene is TRBD1 (5 bases). Trimming removed 7 bases at V and 3 bases at J, with 9 bases between. Germline lookup yields CDR1 WSHSY and CDR2 SAAADI. The CDR3 covers 12 residues. The CDR3 region is CASTGGHTEAFF. For the CDR3, the DNA is TGCGCCAGCACGGGGGGACACACTGAAGCTTTCTTT.

The chain employs TRBV13 and TRBJ2-5; maybe TRBD2 (7 bases). Germline lookup yields CDR1 PRHDT and CDR2 FYEKMQ (reference sequence). V gave up 7 bases and J gave up 1 base, with 13 bases separating them. The CDR3 is 14 amino acids. The CDR3 DNA follows: TGTGCCAGCACCGAGGGGGGGGGCCAAGAGACCCAGTACTTC. It specifies CASTEGGGQETQYF.